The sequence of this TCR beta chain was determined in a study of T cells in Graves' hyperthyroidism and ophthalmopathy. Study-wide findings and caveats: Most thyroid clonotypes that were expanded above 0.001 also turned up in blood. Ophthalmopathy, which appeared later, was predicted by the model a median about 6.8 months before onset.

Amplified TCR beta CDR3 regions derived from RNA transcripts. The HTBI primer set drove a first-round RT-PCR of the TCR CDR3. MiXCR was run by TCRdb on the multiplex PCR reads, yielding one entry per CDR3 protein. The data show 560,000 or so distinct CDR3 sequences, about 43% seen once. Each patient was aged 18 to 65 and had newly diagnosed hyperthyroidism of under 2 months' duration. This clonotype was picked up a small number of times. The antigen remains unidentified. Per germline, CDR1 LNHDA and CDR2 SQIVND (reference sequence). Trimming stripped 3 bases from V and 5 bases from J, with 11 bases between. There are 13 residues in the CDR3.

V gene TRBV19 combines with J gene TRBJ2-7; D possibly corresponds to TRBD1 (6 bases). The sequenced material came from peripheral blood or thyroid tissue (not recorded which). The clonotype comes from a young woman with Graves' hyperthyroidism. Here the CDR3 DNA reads TGTGCCAGTAGTATCTGGACAGCCGACGAGCAGTACTTC. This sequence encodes CASSIWTADEQYF.